This TCR beta chain emerged from a study of regulatory T cells in long-lasting Graves disease. For the study at large: Disease was considered persistent Graves' disease after over 5 years of antithyroid drugs (with positive TSH receptor antibodies). Study-level results: Peripheral blood, not thyroid tissue, was the sole material studied. Patients with persistent disease showed a bias toward TRBV28, TRBJ1-2 and TRBJ2-5. The TCR repertoire of persistent Graves' patients was less diverse than that of newly diagnosed ones.

Time point defined: persistent/refractory GD, antithyroid drugs over 5 years with positive TRAb. Following extraction of RNA from PBMCs, that RNA was used to make the TCR library. CDR1 is SNHLY and CDR2 is FYNNEI in the germline V gene. After removal of 6 bases from V and 4 bases from J, the junction contained 5 bases not matched to a gene. The CDR3 runs 14 residues. This clonotype was counted at least ten times. Its antigen is undetermined. CDR3 regions were amplified by Arm-PCR using iRepertoire HTBI primers to build TCR beta libraries. MiXCR was run by TCRdb on the multiplex PCR reads, yielding one entry per CDR3 protein. There are about half a million distinct CDR3 sequences in the sample; approximately 23% occur only once, and around 13% lies in the top ten.

The material was peripheral blood mononuclear cells (PBMCs), obtained when the disease was refractory, from a patient treated with antithyroid drugs. The receptor's source is a female donor with Graves disease. The chain recombines TRBV2 with TRBJ2-5; TRBD2 agrees at 10 bases. The CDR3 spells CASRLAGVRETQYF. CDR3 in DNA: TGTGCCAGCAGGCTAGCGGGAGTGAGAGAGACCCAGTACTTC.